A selection of T cell receptor beta chains follows, all from one sample in a study of control samples from healthy donors and cancer patients. The protocol was immunoSEQ multiplex PCR, while the TCRdb copy is restricted to in-frame clones and leaves out a portion. Among approximately 46,000 clones listed, 70% to 90% were seen once. Sequencing was performed on PBMCs. The receptor set was obtained from a woman aged 60-75 years with lung cancer. Both conserved end residues are part of each CDR3. The order of the fields is D gene, J gene, V gene, clone size, CDR3 protein, CDR3 DNA. D genes are given only for firm matches. Size is omitted from some rows. Given values are once, few, many or a class for expanded clones.

>.|TRBJ1-2|TRBV2|.
CASNGPFYGYTF
TGTGCCAGCAATGGGCCGTTCTATGGCTACACCTTC
>TRBD1|TRBJ2-5|TRBV12-5|.
CASGSTDRATQYF
TGTGCTAGTGGTTCCACTGACAGGGCGACCCAGTACTTC
>.|TRBJ1-1|TRBV29-1|.
CSAAEENTEAFF
TGCAGCGCCGCCGAGGAGAACACTGAAGCTTTCTTT
>.|TRBJ1-1|TRBV6-5|.
CAVLDSHTEAFF
TGTGCCGTCCTCGACAGCCACACTGAAGCTTTCTTT
>TRBD1|TRBJ2-7|TRBV4-1|.
CASSQEPTGTAYEQYF
TGCGCCAGCAGCCAAGAGCCAACCGGGACAGCCTACGAGCAGTACTTC
>TRBD1|TRBJ1-5|TRBV5-1|.
CASSFRGPQPQHF
TGCGCCAGCAGCTTTAGGGGGCCTCAGCCCCAGCATTTT
>.|TRBJ1-5|TRBV24-1|once
CATSDLTGRPQPQHF
TGTGCCACCAGTGATTTGACGGGTCGGCCTCAGCCCCAGCATTTT
>.|TRBJ2-7|TRBV6-6|.
CASSYSEGNEQYF
TGTGCCAGCAGTTACTCAGAGGGGAACGAGCAGTACTTC
>.|TRBJ1-2|TRBV29-1|.
CSVEGGIRYGYTF
TGCAGCGTTGAAGGAGGGATTAGGTATGGCTACACCTTC
>.|TRBJ2-3|TRBV5-1|.
CASSLGRGPRDTQYF
TGCGCCAGCAGCTTAGGACGCGGACCCAGGGATACGCAGTATTTT
>TRBD2|TRBJ2-7|TRBV5-4|.
CASSPGTSGREGANEQYF
TGTGCCAGCAGCCCCGGGACTAGCGGGAGGGAAGGGGCAAACGAGCAGTACTTC
>TRBD2|TRBJ2-2|TRBV29-1|.
CSVRPNTGLARANGELFF
TGCAGCGTGCGACCCAACACCGGACTAGCGCGTGCCAACGGGGAGCTGTTTTTT
>TRBD1|TRBJ2-2|TRBV25-1|.
CASSVYAFGQGNTGELFF
TGTGCCAGCAGTGTTTACGCTTTTGGACAGGGGAACACCGGGGAGCTGTTTTTT
>.|TRBJ2-5|TRBV30|.
CAWSLTGRETQYF
TGTGCCTGGAGTCTGACCGGGCGGGAGACCCAGTACTTC
>.|TRBJ1-2|TRBV30|.
CAWSRRNYGYTF
TGTGCCTGGAGCAGGAGGAACTATGGCTACACCTTC
>.|TRBJ1-2|TRBV19|once
CASIPTAFNYGYTF
TGTGCCAGTATACCGACAGCTTTTAACTATGGCTACACCTTC
>.|TRBJ2-5|TRBV27|.
CASKLLGQETQYF
TGTGCCAGCAAGCTCTTGGGCCAAGAGACCCAGTACTTC
>.|TRBJ1-2|TRBV28|.
CATANYGYTF
TGTGCCACAGCTAACTATGGCTACACCTTC
>TRBD2|TRBJ2-5|TRBV6-6|.
CASSTGTSGETQYF
TGTGCCAGCAGTACTGGGACTAGCGGGGAGACCCAGTACTTC
>.|TRBJ2-5|TRBV29-1|.
CSVESGTQSGTQYF
TGCAGCGTTGAGTCCGGGACTCAGTCAGGGACCCAGTACTTC
>.|TRBJ2-2|TRBV28|.
CASSLRITGELFF
TGTGCCAGCAGTTTAAGGATCACCGGGGAGCTGTTTTTT
>TRBD1|TRBJ1-1|TRBV30|few
CAWSRIDRGNTEAFF
TGTGCCTGGAGCCGTATCGACAGGGGGAACACTGAAGCTTTCTTT
>.|TRBJ1-4|TRBV7-2|.
CASSQPSGTDEKLFF
TGTGCCAGCAGCCAACCTTCCGGGACGGATGAAAAACTGTTTTTT
>.|TRBJ1-5|TRBV6-1|.
CASSELKGRAGQPQHF
TGTGCCAGCAGTGAATTAAAGGGCAGGGCCGGACAGCCCCAGCATTTT
>.|TRBJ2-3|TRBV7-6|.
CASSRGTDTQYF
TGTGCCAGCAGCAGGGGCACAGATACGCAGTATTTT
>TRBD1|TRBJ1-4|TRBV4-1|.
CASSQGVQGAGEKLFF
TGCGCCAGCAGCCAAGGAGTACAGGGGGCTGGCGAAAAACTGTTTTTT
>TRBD1|TRBJ1-4|TRBV5-4|.
CASSFQGASEKLFF
TGTGCCAGCAGCTTTCAGGGGGCCTCTGAAAAACTGTTTTTT
>TRBD1|TRBJ2-7|TRBV25-1|.
CASSGQPGQGPYEQYF
TGTGCCAGCAGTGGTCAACCGGGACAGGGCCCCTACGAGCAGTACTTC
>.|TRBJ2-3|TRBV7-9|.
CASTNLGATDTQYF
TGTGCCAGCACCAATTTGGGGGCCACAGATACGCAGTATTTT
>TRBD1|TRBJ2-1|TRBV5-1|once
CASSSPGQDNEQFF
TGCGCCAGCAGCTCGCCGGGACAGGACAATGAGCAGTTCTTC
>TRBD2|TRBJ2-3|TRBV5-4|.
CASSLGGRLTDTQYF
TGTGCCAGCAGCTTGGGCGGGAGGCTCACAGATACGCAGTATTTT
>TRBD1|TRBJ2-3|TRBV7-3|.
CASSTGQGTDTQYF
TGTGCCAGCAGCACAGGACAGGGCACAGATACGCAGTATTTT
>.|TRBJ1-1|TRBV11-3|once
CASSSPLGLNTEAFF
TGTGCCAGCAGCTCCCCTTTAGGGTTGAACACTGAAGCTTTCTTT
>TRBD1|TRBJ2-1|TRBV19|.
CASSNRRDRVGEQFF
TGTGCCAGTAGTAACCGCCGGGACAGGGTCGGTGAGCAGTTCTTC
>.|TRBJ2-3|TRBV5-4|.
CASSESGDTDTQYF
TGTGCCAGCAGCGAATCAGGGGACACAGATACGCAGTATTTT
>TRBD2|TRBJ2-3|TRBV24-1|.
CATSDPSGGTDTQYF
TGTGCCACCAGTGATCCTAGCGGGGGCACAGATACGCAGTATTTT
>.|TRBJ2-1|TRBV29-1|.
CSVEPGLGEQFF
TGCAGCGTTGAACCGGGGCTTGGAGAGCAGTTCTTC
>.|TRBJ1-1|TRBV6-5|.
CASSYDEVNTEAFF
TGTGCCAGCAGTTACGATGAGGTGAACACTGAAGCTTTCTTT
>.|TRBJ2-1|TRBV7-3|.
CASSPIGAADNEQFF
TGTGCCAGCAGCCCGATTGGAGCGGCCGACAATGAGCAGTTCTTC
>TRBD1|TRBJ1-1|TRBV20-1|.
CSASGTGGEDTEAFF
TGCAGTGCTAGTGGGACAGGGGGTGAGGACACTGAAGCTTTCTTT
>.|TRBJ1-4|TRBV13|.
CASSFWGSEKLFF
TGTGCCAGCAGCTTTTGGGGGTCTGAAAAACTGTTTTTT
>.|TRBJ2-7|TRBV7-3|.
CASSLRWRGSLSYEQYF
TGTGCCAGCAGCTTAAGGTGGCGGGGCTCACTATCCTACGAGCAGTACTTC
>.|TRBJ2-5|TRBV30|.
CAWSLNRGQETQYF
TGTGCCTGGAGTCTAAATAGGGGGCAAGAGACCCAGTACTTC
>.|TRBJ1-1|TRBV30|few
CAWSGAGFMNTEAFF
TGTGCCTGGAGTGGAGCGGGATTTATGAACACTGAAGCTTTCTTT
>TRBD1|TRBJ2-3|TRBV7-2|.
CASSRQGSDTDTQYF
TGTGCCAGCAGCAGACAGGGGAGCGACACAGATACGCAGTATTTT
>.|TRBJ2-1|TRBV19|.
CASSIAGGTYNEQFF
TGTGCCAGTAGTATTGCCGGGGGTACCTACAATGAGCAGTTCTTC
>.|TRBJ2-1|TRBV18|.
CASSPLTREDRYEQFF
TGTGCCAGCTCACCCCTGACTAGGGAGGATCGGTATGAGCAGTTCTTC